Shown below are 29 T cell receptor beta chains from a single sample sequenced in a study of cytomegalovirus exposure and HLA in healthy donors. Primers for the PCR totalled 60 Vbeta and 13 Jbeta. The repertoire was sequenced with immunoSEQ multiplex PCR; TCRdb's copy has only in-frame clones and lacks some. The data show more than 150,000 clones, roughly 90% seen once. The sample comprised PBMCs. Receptors originate from a girl under two years old in good health and CMV-seronegative.

This sequence joins TRBV7-9 and TRBJ2-3, with a weak D call TRBD1 (5 bases). The CDR3 extends over 14 amino acids. Germline V gene lookup returns CDR1 SEHNR and CDR2 FQNEAQ (reference sequence). The V gene lost 1 base and the J gene lost 2 bases, with 7 bases spanning the gap. This chain's CDR3 is CASSLVGATDTQYF. The CDR3 nucleotides are TGTGCCAGCAGCTTAGTAGGGGCCACAGATACGCAGTATTTT.

V is TRBV5-1 and J is TRBJ1-2; possible D gene TRBD1, 5 bases. The CDR3 runs to 16 residues. CDR1 and CDR2 (germline): SGHRS, YFSETQ. The germline V and J ends were trimmed by 0 bases and 0 bases, with 12 bases remaining between them. DNA for the CDR3: TGCGCCAGCAGCTTGGGGGACGGACTACCTAACTATGGCTACACCTTC. Translation: CASSLGDGLPNYGYTF.

The V and J genes are TRBV18 and TRBJ2-7; 7 bases fit TRBD1. CDR1 and CDR2 from the germline V gene are KGHSH and LQKENI. With V trimmed by 5 bases and J by 4 bases, 2 bases remained unmatched. This CDR3 is built from 12 residues. This CDR3 reads CASSTTGYEQYF. The CDR3 region has the DNA TGTGCCAGCTCAACGACAGGGTACGAGCAGTACTTC.

Points on this clone: A read error may produce the germline difference seen at one junction end. The J gene is TRBJ1-2, the V gene TRBV29-1; the D is unclear. This CDR3 is built from 14 residues. Germline CDR1 SQVTM, CDR2 ANQGSEA. CDR3 amino acids: CSVEVVSSSYGYTF. CDR3 coding DNA: TGCAGCGTCGAAGTCGTATCCTCCTCCTATGGCTACACCTTC.

V gene TRBV5-1 combines with J gene TRBJ1-1; D ambiguous. The CDR3 loop spans 14 amino acids. Germline lookup yields CDR1 SGHRS and CDR2 YFSETQ. Trimming pared 0 bases from V and 0 bases from J, leaving 6 bases between. The CDR3 DNA is TGCGCCAGCAGCTTGGACAGACTGAACACTGAAGCTTTCTTT. It yields the protein CASSLDRLNTEAFF.

The chain employs TRBV29-1 and TRBJ2-1, with 13 bases lining up with TRBD2. V shed 6 bases, J shed 7 bases, and the junction held 9 bases outside the gene matches. The V gene's germline CDR1 is SQVTM and CDR2 ANQGSEA. This CDR3 comprises 15 residues. Written as DNA, the CDR3 is TGCAGCGTAACCGCCGGGACTAGCGGGATAAATGAGCAGTTCTTC. It yields the protein CSVTAGTSGINEQFF.

This chain links TRBV19 with TRBJ2-1; TRBD2 might be the D (6 bases). The germline V gene has CDR1 LNHDA and CDR2 SQIVND (reference sequence). V was cut by 9 bases and J by 0 bases, with 15 bases left in between. This CDR3 is 15 amino acids long. Here the CDR3 DNA reads TGTGCCAGCACGAATCGGGGGTACTCCTACAATGAGCAGTTCTTC. This translates into CASTNRGYSYNEQFF. Full variable domain (rest looked up from reference TRBV19 and TRBJ2-1): DGGITQSPKYLFRKEGQNVTLSCEQNLNHDAMYWYRQDPGQGLRLIYYSQIVNDFQKGDIAEGYSVSREKKESFPLTVTSAQKNPTAFYLCASTNRGYSYNEQFFGPGTRLTVL.

This clone was seen a few times. The V gene is TRBV5-3, the J gene TRBJ2-3; TRBD1 aligns across 10 bases. TRBV5-3 is annotated as an ORF whose role is uncertain. The CDR3 is made up of 15 amino acids. V was clipped by 5 bases and J by 4 bases; unmatched bases: 7. CDR3 amino acids: CARRPDRGRADTQYF. The CDR3 DNA sequence: TGTGCCAGAAGACCAGACAGGGGGCGGGCAGATACGCAGTATTTT.

This clone has a handful of counts. The V gene is TRBV7-3, the J gene TRBJ1-1; 7 bases are a match to TRBD1. The CDR3 runs to 14 residues. With 5 bases clipped from V and 1 base from J, the junction kept 4 bases outside the gene matches. The germline CDR1 and CDR2 sequences are SGHTA and FQGTGA. CDR3 DNA sequence: TGTGCCAGCAGCGCCCAGGGGGGGAACACTGAAGCTTTCTTT. As protein: CASSAQGGNTEAFF. Using reference TRBV7-3 and TRBJ1-1 for the parts outside the CDR3, the full variable domain is GAGVSQTPSNKVTEKGKYVELRCDPISGHTALYWYRQSLGQGPEFLIYFQGTGAADDSGLPNDRFFAVRPEGSVSTLKIQRTERGDSAVYLCASSAQGGNTEAFFGQGTRLTVV.

This chain connects TRBV7-9 to TRBJ2-3; D remains ambiguous. The CDR3 consists of 14 residues. Germline V CDR1 and CDR2: SEHNR, FQNEAQ (reference sequence). V was pared by 2 bases and J by 3 bases, with 9 bases between. CDR3 sequence: CASSLSVQTDTQYF. The CDR3 DNA follows: TGTGCCAGCAGCTTAAGCGTGCAGACAGATACGCAGTATTTT.

The CDR3, as DNA: TGTGCCAGCGGGTGGGGGACAGGGTGGGTCTATGGCTACACCTTC. Translating it yields CASGWGTGWVYGYTF. The V gene is TRBV7-3, the J gene TRBJ1-2; 9 nucleotides agree with TRBD1. The germline V gene encodes CDR1 SGHTA and CDR2 FQGTGA. The CDR3 runs to 15 residues. Trimming cost V 8 bases and J 4 bases; bases outside gene matches: 11.

The chain has TRBV12-2 and TRBJ1-6; the table assigns TRBD1, which was not confirmed against the DNA. TRBV12-2 is a documented pseudogene. The CDR3 is 21 residues long. The CDR3, as DNA: TGTGCAAGTCGCTCCATAGTGCTTAGGGGACAGTATCTTGCTATGGGTTCACCCCTCCACTTT. Translation: CASRSIVLRGQYLAMGSPLHF.

On this clone itself: Germline is not matched at one junction end, which may reflect a read error. The V and J genes are TRBV27 and TRBJ2-5; 8 positions agree with TRBD2. This CDR3 region has 14 residues. From germline, CDR1 is MNHEY and CDR2 SMNVEV (reference sequence). CDR3 sequence (DNA): TGTGCCAGCAGTTCAACTACGGGACTAGAGGCCCAGTACTTC. Its protein product is CASSSTTGLEAQYF.

The chain has TRBV7-2 and TRBJ1-2; 8 positions agree with TRBD1. The CDR3 has 13 residues. V was clipped by 3 bases and J by 8 bases; unmatched bases: 5. CDR1 and CDR2 from the germline V gene are SGHTA and FQGNSA. The CDR3 spells CASSLGQERGYTF. As DNA, the CDR3 is TGTGCCAGCAGCTTGGGACAGGAACGAGGCTACACCTTC.

This clone was observed once. The rearrangement joins TRBV5-1 to TRBJ1-1; weak D call: TRBD1 (5 bases). This CDR3 spans 13 amino acids. Germline V gene data show CDR1 as SGHRS and CDR2 as YFSETQ. V lost 1 base and J 2 bases, leaving 6 bases between the germline ends. The CDR3 sequence: CASSLWGNTEAFF. CDR3 nucleotide sequence: TGCGCCAGCAGCTTGTGGGGCAACACTGAAGCTTTCTTT.

This clone has more than one count but fewer than ten. The chain is built from TRBV29-1 and TRBJ2-1, with 7 nucleotides matching TRBD2. Germline-derived CDR1 and CDR2 are SQVTM and ANQGSEA. The CDR3 runs to 13 residues. With V trimmed by 7 bases and J by 5 bases, 8 bases remained unmatched. CDR3 DNA sequence: TGCAGCGCCGCCAGACTAGCCGACAATGAGCAGTTCTTC. Protein product: CSAARLADNEQFF.

CDR3 in amino acids: CASSLFGTGVEQYF. The CDR3 coding sequence is TGTGCCAGCAGCTTATTCGGGACAGGGGTCGAGCAGTACTTC. The chain employs TRBV7-2 and TRBJ2-7; 10 positions match TRBD1. Germline CDR1 is SGHTA and CDR2 is FQGNSA. The J segment lost 6 bases and the V segment lost 2 bases, leaving 4 bases of the junction unmatched. This CDR3 is built from 14 residues.

The chain uses TRBV5-6 and TRBJ1-2, with 7 nucleotides matching TRBD1. The CDR3 sequence is 14 residues long. CDR1 and CDR2 (germline): SGHDT, YYEEEE. With V trimmed by 2 bases and J by 3 bases, 4 bases remained unmatched. The CDR3 protein is CASSFAGGHYGYTF. The DNA for the CDR3 is TGTGCCAGCAGCTTCGCAGGGGGGCACTATGGCTACACCTTC.

The chain carries TRBV6-5 and TRBJ2-5, with a weak D call TRBD1 (5 bases). This CDR3 is 13 amino acids long. The V gene lost 2 bases and the J gene lost 5 bases, with 9 bases spanning the gap. Germline CDR1 reads MNHEY; CDR2 reads SVGAGI. The CDR3 protein is CASSYPGPETQYF. The CDR3 nucleotides read TGTGCCAGCAGTTACCCAGGGCCTGAGACCCAGTACTTC.

V gene TRBV11-2 combines with J gene TRBJ2-7; D is perhaps TRBD2 (6 bases). The CDR3 is 17 residues long. CDR1 SGHAT and CDR2 FQNNGV come from the germline V gene. V was trimmed by 2 bases and J by 0 bases, leaving 17 bases between them. CDR3: CASSLIWGGVSSYEQYF. Here the CDR3 DNA reads TGTGCCAGCAGCTTAATCTGGGGCGGGGTAAGCTCCTACGAGCAGTACTTC.

This chain connects TRBV15 to TRBJ2-2; D perhaps matches TRBD1 (5 bases). Per germline, CDR1 LNHNV and CDR2 YYDKDF (reference sequence). The V and J ends lost 1 base and 8 bases respectively, with 11 bases between them. The CDR3 is 14 amino acids. The CDR3 DNA sequence: TGTGCCACCAGCAGAGTCAGGGTTGGGGGGGAGCTGTTTTTT. Translated, it gives CATSRVRVGGELFF.

V is TRBV27 and J is TRBJ1-2, with 9 bases that match TRBD1. The CDR3 covers 14 residues. Germline assignment: CDR1 MNHEY and CDR2 SMNVEV (reference sequence). The V and J ends lost 3 bases and 6 bases, in that order; junction bases with no gene match: 5. The CDR3 reads CASSFTGGANGYTF. The CDR3 region has the DNA TGTGCCAGCAGTTTTACAGGGGGCGCCAATGGCTACACCTTC.

The chain employs TRBV6-5 and TRBJ2-7; the match to TRBD1 covers 7 bases. With V trimmed by 2 bases and J by 4 bases, 5 bases remained unmatched. The CDR3 is 14 residues long. Per germline, CDR1 MNHEY and CDR2 SVGAGI. The CDR3 reads CASSYGQQGYEQYF. CDR3 bases: TGTGCCAGCAGTTACGGCCAACAGGGGTACGAGCAGTACTTC.

The gene calls are TRBV4-1 and TRBJ1-1; perhaps TRBD1 as D (5 bases). V was trimmed by 6 bases and J by 3 bases, leaving 14 bases between them. This CDR3 has 14 residues. Germline CDR1 and CDR2: MGHRA and YSYEKL. This CDR3 reads CASRGGWSDTEAFF. CDR3 bases: TGCGCCAGCAGGGGGGGTTGGTCCGACACTGAAGCTTTCTTT.

The chain couples TRBV11-2 to TRBJ1-3; possible D gene TRBD1, 6 bases. Between the trimmed V and J ends, which lost 4 bases and 4 bases, there was a span of 17 bases. The CDR3 is 16 amino acids. Germline V gene sequence: CDR1 SGHAT, CDR2 FQNNGV. The CDR3 here is CASSSPRGKSGNTIYF. CDR3 DNA: TGTGCCAGCAGCTCCCCCAGGGGCAAGAGCGGAAACACCATATATTTT. Filled out from reference TRBV11-2 and TRBJ1-3, the complete variable domain reads EAGVAQSPRYKIIEKRQSVAFWCNPISGHATLYWYQQILGQGPKLLIQFQNNGVVDDSQLPKDRFSAERLKGVDSTLKIQPAKLEDSAVYLCASSSPRGKSGNTIYFGEGSWLTVV.

V is TRBV6-5 and J is TRBJ2-1, with TRBD2 as a possible D gene (6 bases). Trimming removed 5 bases from V and 8 bases from J, with 19 bases in between. Germline values: CDR1 MNHEY, CDR2 SVGAGI. The CDR3 has 15 amino acids. CDR3 residues: CASSRGAGAPHEQFF. The DNA for the CDR3 is TGTGCCAGCAGTCGCGGGGCCGGAGCACCACATGAGCAGTTCTTC.

The chain uses TRBV19 and TRBJ2-5, with D perhaps matching TRBD1 (5 bases). The CDR3 has 16 amino acids. V was cut by 6 bases and J by 2 bases, with 19 bases left in between. Germline CDR1 is LNHDA and CDR2 is SQIVND (reference sequence). The CDR3 reads CASSIFPEPGQETQYF. The CDR3 coding sequence is TGTGCCAGTAGCATATTTCCGGAGCCAGGGCAAGAGACCCAGTACTTC.

The V call is TRBV9, the J call TRBJ1-3, with 7 bases aligning to TRBD1. The CDR3 length is 23 residues. The germline gives CDR1 SGDLS, CDR2 YYNGEE. V was pared by 0 bases and J by 0 bases, with 24 bases of the junction left unmatched. CDR3: CASSVGRPTRRSRGQSSGNTIYF. The CDR3 nucleotides read TGTGCCAGCAGCGTAGGGCGACCCACGCGGAGATCCAGGGGACAGAGCTCTGGAAACACCATATATTTT.

V and J are TRBV5-1 and TRBJ2-5; tentatively, D is TRBD1 (6 bases). The V gene's germline CDR1 is SGHRS and CDR2 YFSETQ. The CDR3 has 14 amino acids. Trimming stripped 0 bases from V and 5 bases from J, with 11 bases between. The CDR3 nucleotides are TGCGCCAGCAGCTTGGACAGGGTAGGGGAGACCCAGTACTTC. It codes for CASSLDRVGETQYF.